This TCR beta chain stems from a study of CD8+CD57+ T cells in acquired aplastic anemia. CD8+CD57+ cell expansion had been shown by flow cytometry in patients chosen for sequencing. The TCR beta profiling, which covered VDJ combination and CDR3 sequence, was carried out using genomic DNA as the template. TCRdb analysed the reads with MiXCR anew, one entry per CDR3 protein. The table lists around 190,000 distinct CDR3 sequences, nearly 50% of them singletons. The receptor comes from a human donor with aplastic anemia. Source material: sorted CD4+, CD8+, or CD8+CD57+ T cells (not recorded which) from PBMCs.

The CDR3 region is CASSLILVGNTEAFF. CDR3 bases: TGTGCCAGCAGCTTAATCCTGGTCGGGAACACTGAAGCTTTCTTT. The chain employs TRBV7-3 and TRBJ1-1; D is undetermined. The CDR3 has 15 amino acids. The germline V gene has CDR1 SGHTA and CDR2 FQGTGA. The V gene lost 1 base and the J gene lost 1 base, with 10 bases spanning the gap.